This is a list of T cell receptor beta chains from one sample in a study of T cell repertoires in cytomegalovirus infection. TCRdb used MiXCR to reprocess the reads, holding one entry per CDR3 protein. The table has around 330,000 distinct CDR3 sequences, under 20% seen once; the top ten hold around 13%. The specimen sequenced was PBMCs. The source is a human donor in good health (CMV status not recorded). Some clones in this sample may be carry-over from other donors' samples. Each CDR3 is given with its conserved first and last residue. A D gene is named only where the DNA matches it firmly. Clone size, where shown, is once, few, many, or a class for clones that have expanded.

>many|TRBJ1-5|TRBV7-2|NA
TGTGCCAGCAGCTCCTTCCTAGATCAGCCCCAGCATTTT
CASSSFLDQPQHF
>NA|TRBJ1-1|TRBV28|NA
TGTGCCAGCAAGCCGGGAGCGAGGACTGAAGCTTTCTTT
CASKPGARTEAFF
>once|TRBJ1-5|TRBV28|NA
TGTGCCAGCTTCCGGGGAGTTGGTCAGCCCCAGCATTTT
CASFRGVGQPQHF
>many|TRBJ2-7|TRBV10-3|NA
TGTGCCATCAGTGCCGACAGCTCCTACGAGCAGTACTTC
CAISADSSYEQYF
>many|TRBJ2-3|TRBV7-2|NA
TGTGCCAGCAGCCCCGGGGACACAGATACGCAGTATTTT
CASSPGDTDTQYF
>NA|TRBJ2-2|TRBV19|TRBD2
TGTGCCAGTAGTATAGAGACTGGACTAGCGCACAATGCGGGTACCGGGGAGCTGTTTTTT
CASSIETGLAHNAGTGELFF
>NA|TRBJ1-4|TRBV6-6|TRBD1
TGTGCCAGCAGTTCACCGGGACAGCCTAATGAAAAACTGTTTTTT
CASSSPGQPNEKLFF
>many|TRBJ2-2|TRBV27|NA
TGTGCCAGCGGGGATTCGAACACCGGGGAGCTGTTTTTT
CASGDSNTGELFF
>few|TRBJ2-5|TRBV7-6|TRBD2
TGTGCCAGCAGCTTAGTGACGGGGGGGCTTCAAGAGACCCAGTACTTC
CASSLVTGGLQETQYF
>many|TRBJ2-7|TRBV6-6|NA
TGTGCCAGCAGTTACAGGATTTGGTACGAGCAGTACTTC
CASSYRIWYEQYF
>few|TRBJ1-6|TRBV20-1|TRBD1
TGCAGTGCTAGAGAGACAGGGAGTTATAATTCACCCCTCCACTTT
CSARETGSYNSPLHF
>few|TRBJ1-2|TRBV5-1|NA
TGCGCCAGCAGCTTGGAGAGGACTGACGGCTACACCTTC
CASSLERTDGYTF
>many|TRBJ2-3|TRBV11-2|NA
TGTGCCAGCAGCTTAGAACTGGTTGGCCAGGGCGCAGATACGCAGTATTTT
CASSLELVGQGADTQYF
>NA|TRBJ2-5|TRBV20-1|NA
TGCAGTGCTAGAAACTCTCCTGGGGCCCAGTACTTC
CSARNSPGAQYF
>few|TRBJ2-7|TRBV15|NA
TGTGCCACCAGCAGAGCTCGTACCGGGGCCTACGAGCAGTACTTC
CATSRARTGAYEQYF
>NA|TRBJ1-5|TRBV12-5|NA
TGTGCTAGTGGTTCCCCCTATAGCAATCAGCCCCAGCATTTT
CASGSPYSNQPQHF
>many|TRBJ1-5|TRBV6-2/TRBV6-3|NA
TGTGCCAGCAGTTACCTCCCCGGGTTGGGCAATCAGCCCCAGCATTTT
CASSYLPGLGNQPQHF
>once|TRBJ2-1|TRBV28|TRBD2
TGTGCCAGCAGATCGACTAGCGGCGAATCCTACAATGAGCAGTTCTTC
CASRSTSGESYNEQFF
>NA|TRBJ1-2|TRBV28|TRBD1
TGTGCCATAGGACAGGGGGCCGGAGATGGCTACACCTTC
CAIGQGAGDGYTF
>NA|TRBJ2-1|TRBV20-1|NA
TGCAGTACATTCCAGGGGTCACCGTACAATGAGCAGTTCTTC
CSTFQGSPYNEQFF
>NA|TRBJ1-1|TRBV20-1|NA
TGCAGTGCTAGGTGGGGGGGGCAGAGCACTGAAGCTTTCTTT
CSARWGGQSTEAFF
>many|TRBJ1-2|TRBV7-2|NA
TGTGCCAGCAGCTTTAATCAGGAAAGAGGCTACACCTTC
CASSFNQERGYTF
>few|TRBJ2-5|TRBV3-1|NA
TGTGCCAGCAGCCAAGATGGGCGGGATCAAGAGACCCAGTACTTC
CASSQDGRDQETQYF
>NA|TRBJ2-7|TRBV6-1|NA
TGTGCCAGCAGTGAATCGTCGTCAGGCCTCTACGAGCAGTACTTC
CASSESSSGLYEQYF
>many|TRBJ2-1|TRBV12-3/TRBV12-4|TRBD2
TGTGCCAGCAGTCCCGGGACTAGCGGGGTCTTTGAGCAGTTCTTC
CASSPGTSGVFEQFF
>many|TRBJ2-7|TRBV4-3|NA
TGCGCCAGCAGCCAAACACGAACAGGGCCCCGCTCCTACGAGCAGTACTTC
CASSQTRTGPRSYEQYF
>NA|TRBJ2-5|TRBV6-5|NA
TGTGCCAGCAGTTACCGTGGGGTGATAGAGACCCAGTACTTC
CASSYRGVIETQYF
>few|TRBJ1-2|TRBV7-2|NA
TGTGCCAGCAGCCCCGGTAGCGGCTCCCATGGCTACACCTTC
CASSPGSGSHGYTF
>few|TRBJ2-6|TRBV11-2|NA
TGTGCCAGCAGCCCCTCAACAAGGGACTCTGGGGCCAACGTCCTGACTTTC
CASSPSTRDSGANVLTF
>few|TRBJ2-1|TRBV4-1|TRBD2
TGCGCCAGCAGCCAAGTGGGTAGCGGGGCCTACAATGAGCAGTTCTTC
CASSQVGSGAYNEQFF
>NA|TRBJ2-2|TRBV6-5|NA
TGTGCCAGCAGTTATGCAACAGGGTATGCCGGGGAGCTGTTTTTT
CASSYATGYAGELFF
>NA|TRBJ2-7|TRBV6-1|TRBD1
TGTGCCAGCAGTGAAGTTGGGACAGGGAGGTCCTACGAGCAGTACTTC
CASSEVGTGRSYEQYF
>NA|TRBJ2-1|TRBV28|NA
TGTGCCAGCAGTCCCATTCCCACCGACAGCCTACCGGCGGGCAATGAGCAGTTCTTC
CASSPIPTDSLPAGNEQFF
>few|TRBJ2-3|TRBV6-2/TRBV6-3|TRBD2
TGTGCCAGCAGTTCCCGGACTAGCGGGGCTGGAGATACGCAGTATTTT
CASSSRTSGAGDTQYF
>NA|TRBJ1-4|TRBV5-1|TRBD1
TGCGCCAGCAGCTTGGTCCCGGGACAGATTAATGAAAAACTGTTTTTT
CASSLVPGQINEKLFF
>many|TRBJ2-1|TRBV7-8|TRBD2
TGTGCCAGCAGCTTTAGCGGGGAATCGTACAATGAGCAGTTCTTC
CASSFSGESYNEQFF
>many|TRBJ1-1|TRBV6-5|NA
TGTGCCAGCAGTTACACAGAAATTTCGGGCACTGAAGCTTTCTTT
CASSYTEISGTEAFF
>few|TRBJ1-6|TRBV19|NA
TGTGCCAGTAGTACCCGTCAGGGGAGCTCCTATAATTCACCCCTCCACTTT
CASSTRQGSSYNSPLHF
>many|TRBJ2-3|TRBV7-2|TRBD2
TGTGCCAGCAGCTATGGACTAGCGGGGGGACCAGATACGCAGTATTTT
CASSYGLAGGPDTQYF
>many|TRBJ1-1|TRBV7-8|NA
TGTGCCAGCAGCGGCTACAGATTTGGGAACACTGAAGCTTTCTTT
CASSGYRFGNTEAFF
>NA|TRBJ1-5|TRBV2|TRBD1
TGTGCCAGCAAAATATCGACAGGGGGTAGAAATCAGCCCCAGCATTTT
CASKISTGGRNQPQHF
>many|TRBJ2-7|TRBV7-2|NA
TGTGCCAGCAGCTCATCCGGGACAACCTACGAGCAGTACTTC
CASSSSGTTYEQYF
>NA|TRBJ2-5|TRBV5-5|TRBD1
TGTGCCAGCAGCTTGGGCGGACAGGGGGCCGGAGAGACCCAGTACTTC
CASSLGGQGAGETQYF
>NA|TRBJ2-4|TRBV19|TRBD1
TGTGCCAGCCACGGACAGGGTGGGGGCCTAGCCAAAAACATTCAGTACTTC
CASHGQGGGLAKNIQYF
>many|TRBJ1-3|TRBV2|NA
TGTGCCAGCAGTGTTGAGGGGTCTGGAAACACCATATATTTT
CASSVEGSGNTIYF
>few|TRBJ2-1|TRBV19|NA
TGTGCCAGTAGTACAGGACCGGGCTACAATGAGCAGTTCTTC
CASSTGPGYNEQFF
>NA|TRBJ2-5|TRBV24-1|TRBD2
TGTGCCACCAGTGACTCCTCCCTAGCGGGGGGGTACCAAGAGACCCAGTACTTC
CATSDSSLAGGYQETQYF
>NA|TRBJ2-1|TRBV24-1|NA
TGTGCCACCTCAGATTGGTACAATGAGCAGTTCTTC
CATSDWYNEQFF
>NA|TRBJ2-5|TRBV20-1|NA
TGCAGTGCTAGAGGCCCGGGATCCCAAGAGACCCAGTACTTC
CSARGPGSQETQYF
>NA|TRBJ2-2|TRBV20-1|NA
TGCAGTGCTAGAGCCGGGTCGAACACCGGGGAGCTGTTTTTT
CSARAGSNTGELFF
>once|TRBJ2-5|TRBV18|NA
TGTGCCAGCTCCCTCTACCCGACGGTGGAGACCCAGTACTTC
CASSLYPTVETQYF
>once|TRBJ2-1|TRBV3-1|TRBD2
TGTGCCAGCAGCCAAGATGGGAGCGGGGGCTACAATGAGCAGTTCTTC
CASSQDGSGGYNEQFF
>few|TRBJ2-7|TRBV5-6|NA
TGTGCCAGCAGCTTGGAGGGACGGACGACCTACGAGCAGTACTTC
CASSLEGRTTYEQYF
>many|TRBJ2-1|TRBV6-1|NA
TGTGCCAGCAGTCTTCTAGGGGGCAATGAGCAGTTCTTC
CASSLLGGNEQFF
>once|TRBJ2-3|TRBV4-2|NA
TGTGCCAGCAGCCAAGACAGGGGTAGTAGGGATACGCAGTATTTT
CASSQDRGSRDTQYF
>many|TRBJ1-2|TRBV10-3|NA
TGTGCCATCAGTGAGTCCCCAACAGGCGACTACACCTTC
CAISESPTGDYTF
>few|TRBJ2-7|TRBV19|NA
TGTGCCAGTAGTCCGGGCAATTACGAGCAGTACTTC
CASSPGNYEQYF
>many|TRBJ2-2|TRBV7-2|NA
TGTGCCAGCAGCGCGACGAACACCGGGGAGCTGTTTTTT
CASSATNTGELFF
>NA|TRBJ2-7|TRBV6-8|TRBD1
TGTGCCAGCAGTTACCGGACAGGGGCGGGCGAGCAGTACTTC
CASSYRTGAGEQYF
>NA|TRBJ1-3|TRBV5-4|NA
TGTGCCAGCAGCTTGGCCCCGACCTCTGGAAACACCATATATTTT
CASSLAPTSGNTIYF